Here is one TCR beta chain with its context. Its antigen is unidentified. This sample was included in a study of OX40 agonist ivuxolimab in advanced cancers. Study outcomes and limitations: Expansion of clones was among the lowest in partial responders at 0.1-3.0 mg/kg. Expanded clones tended on average to be more numerous among CD8+ T cells than CD4+.

CDR3 length: 15 residues. V lost 4 bases and J 9 bases, leaving 19 bases between the germline ends. The germline V gene has CDR1 GTSNPN and CDR2 SVGIG (reference sequence). Here immunoSEQ multiplex PCR was the method, and the copy in TCRdb shows in-frame clones only, minus some. This sample yields about 42,000 clones, of which 80% to 90% are seen a single time; 4% to 5% belongs to the top ten. The TCR originated in an adult with an advanced solid tumor such as melanoma, head and neck, liver or kidney cancer. V gene TRBV30 combines with J gene TRBJ1-6, with no clear D. This specimen was CD4+ or CD8+ T cells sorted from blood, taken in a trial of the OX40 agonist ivuxolimab. The CDR3 nucleotides read TGTGCCTGGACCAGTCTGCGGGGTAGAGGTTCACCCCTCCACTTT. As protein: CAWTSLRGRGSPLHF.